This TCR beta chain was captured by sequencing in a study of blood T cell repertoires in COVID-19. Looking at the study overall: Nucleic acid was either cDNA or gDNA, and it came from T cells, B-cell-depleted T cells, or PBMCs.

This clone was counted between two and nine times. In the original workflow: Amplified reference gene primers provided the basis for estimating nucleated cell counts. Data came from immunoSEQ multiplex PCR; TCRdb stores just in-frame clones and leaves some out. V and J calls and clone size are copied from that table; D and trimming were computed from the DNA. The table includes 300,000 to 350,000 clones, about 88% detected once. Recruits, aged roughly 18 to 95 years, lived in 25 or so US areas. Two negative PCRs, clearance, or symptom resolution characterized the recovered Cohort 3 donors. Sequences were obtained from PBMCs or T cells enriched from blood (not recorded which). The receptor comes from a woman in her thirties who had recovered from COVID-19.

CDR3 DNA sequence: TGTGCCAGTAGTATAGGCCGGACAGGGTCTGTCCAGCCCCAGCATTTT. It translates to CASSIGRTGSVQPQHF. The chain recombines TRBV19 with TRBJ1-5; 8 bases align to TRBD1. Germline CDR1 is LNHDA and CDR2 is SQIVND (reference sequence). Trimming at V came to 1 base and at J to 7 bases, leaving 9 bases not matched to a gene. This CDR3 is built from 16 residues.